The 5 T cell receptor beta chains in this list originate from one sample, sequenced in a study of shared clonotypes between healthy human individuals. TCRdb keeps only in-frame clones here, not all; method: immunoSEQ multiplex PCR. The sample yields under 2.5 million clones, around 92% seen once. Sequencing was done on a sample of naive CD4+ T cells from PBMCs. Regarding subset: CD45RA+ positively selected. These receptors were collected from a man aged 18 to 35 in good health. Some clones in this sample may be carry-over from other donors' samples.

The chain links TRBV15 to TRBJ2-1; D is ambiguous. V lost 0 bases and J 8 bases, leaving 8 bases between the germline ends. In germline, CDR1 is LNHNV, CDR2 YYDKDF (reference sequence). The CDR3 is 13 residues long. This CDR3 is CATSRDSFYEQFF. CDR3 coding DNA: TGTGCCACCAGCAGAGATTCCTTTTATGAGCAGTTCTTC.

The CDR3 spells CASVGTEGKETQYF. For the CDR3, the DNA is TGTGCCAGCGTCGGGACGGAAGGTAAAGAGACCCAGTACTTC. The chain combines TRBV28 with TRBJ2-5; D is possibly TRBD1 or TRBD2 (5 bases each). Trimming removed 8 bases from V and 3 bases from J, with 16 bases in between. Germline lookup yields CDR1 MDHEN and CDR2 SYDVKM. This CDR3 region has 14 residues.

The rearrangement joins TRBV7-3 to TRBJ2-1; 14 bases align to TRBD2. In germline, CDR1 is SGHTA, CDR2 FQGTGA. Trimming removed 2 bases from V and 10 bases from J; junction bases left unmatched: 7. The CDR3 covers 16 residues. Here the CDR3 reads CASSLGTSGRGREQFF. The DNA for the CDR3 is TGTGCCAGCAGCTTAGGGACTAGCGGGAGAGGACGGGAGCAGTTCTTC.

The chain combines TRBV7-9 with TRBJ2-2; the D is unclear. The CDR3 spans 14 residues. Germline V gene data show CDR1 as SEHNR and CDR2 as FQNEAQ (reference sequence). The V gene lost 2 bases and the J gene lost 3 bases, with 7 bases spanning the gap. The CDR3 reads CASSLLVHTGELFF. The CDR3 coding sequence is TGTGCCAGCAGCTTACTAGTACACACCGGGGAGCTGTTTTTT.

This clone was recorded once. V usage is TRBV28 and J usage is TRBJ1-2; 11 nucleotides match TRBD1. The germline gives CDR1 MDHEN, CDR2 SYDVKM. The CDR3 runs 14 residues. The CDR3 protein is CGIKGTGGNYGYTF. The CDR3 coding sequence is TGTGGAATAAAAGGGACAGGGGGTAACTATGGCTACACCTTC.